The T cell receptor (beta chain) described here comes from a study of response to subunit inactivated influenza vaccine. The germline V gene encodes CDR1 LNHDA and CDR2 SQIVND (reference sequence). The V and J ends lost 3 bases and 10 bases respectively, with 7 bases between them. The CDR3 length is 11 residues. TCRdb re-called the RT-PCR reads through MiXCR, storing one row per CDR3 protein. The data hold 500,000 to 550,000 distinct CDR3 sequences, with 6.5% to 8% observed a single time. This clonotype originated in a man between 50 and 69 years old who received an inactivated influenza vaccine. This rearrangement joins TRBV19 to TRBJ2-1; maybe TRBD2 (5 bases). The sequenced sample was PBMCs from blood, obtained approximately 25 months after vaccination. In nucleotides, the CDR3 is TGTGCCAGTAGTATTTGGGAGGAGCAGTTCTTC. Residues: CASSIWEEQFF.